Shown below are 10 T cell receptor beta chains from a single sample sequenced in a study of cytomegalovirus exposure and HLA in healthy donors. This PCR relied on a set of 60 Vbeta primers and 13 Jbeta primers. Assay used: immunoSEQ multiplex PCR; TCRdb lists only in-frame clones, some missing. This table has approximately 93,000 clones, 65% to 85% appearing once. The sequenced material came from PBMCs. Receptors originate from a man aged 50-59 years in good health and CMV-seronegative.

This clone occurred a few times. CDR3 residues: CATGGTEQFF. Here the CDR3 DNA reads TGTGCCACAGGGGGTACTGAGCAGTTCTTC. The V call is TRBV5-6, the J call TRBJ2-1, with 7 bases lining up with TRBD1. Germline lookup yields CDR1 SGHDT and CDR2 YYEEEE. Germline trimming cut 9 bases from V and 9 bases from J; bases unmatched to any gene: 3. This CDR3 region has 10 residues.

V is TRBV19 and J is TRBJ1-1, with D maybe TRBD1 (5 bases). The CDR3 is 15 amino acids. Germline V lookup: CDR1 LNHDA, CDR2 SQIVND (reference sequence). Trimming took off 4 bases at V and 4 bases at J, with 16 bases between the two ends. The CDR3 sequence is CASSSPAEGTTEAFF. The CDR3 DNA follows: TGTGCCAGTAGTAGCCCCGCGGAGGGGACCACTGAAGCTTTCTTT.

This clone was found a few times. This chain uses TRBV6-1 with TRBJ1-1, with 8 bases identical to TRBD1. With V trimmed by 4 bases and J by 3 bases, 4 bases remained unmatched. Per the germline V gene, CDR1 is MNHNS and CDR2 is SASEGT. CDR3 length: 14 residues. CDR3 sequence: CASSGDRGDTEAFF. The CDR3 region has the DNA TGTGCCAGCAGTGGTGACAGGGGAGACACTGAAGCTTTCTTT.

This chain uses TRBV27 with TRBJ2-7, with D uncertain. V lost 4 bases to trimming and J lost 0 bases, with 13 bases between them. This CDR3 comprises 15 residues. CDR1 and CDR2 from the germline V gene are MNHEY and SMNVEV (reference sequence). CDR3 sequence: CASSSDWKLSYEQYF. The DNA of the CDR3 is TGTGCCAGCAGTTCAGACTGGAAACTCTCCTACGAGCAGTACTTC.

The rearrangement uses TRBV4-1 and TRBJ2-3; maybe TRBD2 (5 bases). The length of the CDR3 is 17 residues. CDR1 MGHRA and CDR2 YSYEKL come from the germline V gene. V lost 3 bases and J lost 2, with 18 bases in between. This CDR3 reads CASSHPSASRHTDTQYF. The CDR3 DNA is TGCGCCAGCAGCCACCCTTCGGCTAGCCGACACACAGATACGCAGTATTTT.

The chain uses TRBV10-1 and TRBJ2-2; 10 nucleotides match TRBD1. The ends lost 5 bases at V and 5 bases at J; junction bases unmatched: 11. The CDR3 covers 17 residues. The germline V gene has CDR1 WNHNN and CDR2 SYGVQD (reference sequence). The CDR3 region has the DNA TGCGCCAGCAGTAGTGCCGGGACAGGGGTTAGAACCGGGGAGCTGTTTTTT. Amino acids: CASSSAGTGVRTGELFF.

The rearrangement joins TRBV4-1 to TRBJ2-1, with 12 bases matching TRBD2. V lost 4 bases and J lost 7; bases outside the gene matches: 11. The V gene's germline CDR1 is MGHRA and CDR2 YSYEKL. This CDR3 has 17 amino acids. The CDR3 coding sequence is TGCGCCAGCAGCCCCCCAGGACTAGCGGGACACATTAATGAGCAGTTCTTC. It yields the protein CASSPPGLAGHINEQFF.

The chain links TRBV10-3 to TRBJ2-5; the match to TRBD1 covers 9 bases. The DNA end lines up better with TRBJ2-7; the J call may be wrong. The length of the CDR3 is 12 residues. Germline loops: CDR1 ENHRY, CDR2 SYGVKD. CDR3 in amino acids: CAIGTGLNEQYF. For the CDR3, the DNA is TGTGCCATAGGGACAGGGCTCAACGAGCAGTACTTC.

The CDR3: CASSFGGQTNSPLHF. The CDR3 DNA sequence: TGTGCCAGCAGCTTTGGAGGACAGACTAATTCACCCCTCCACTTT. J is TRBJ1-6 and V is TRBV5-4; a weak D match, TRBD1 (6 bases). V was clipped by 2 bases and J by 6 bases, with 12 bases between them. Germline loops: CDR1 SGHNT, CDR2 YYREEE (reference sequence). The CDR3 covers 15 residues.

Here the CDR3 DNA reads TGCAGCGTTTATCCAGTAGGGGATTACGAGCAGTACTTC. Protein sequence: CSVYPVGDYEQYF. This sequence joins TRBV29-1 and TRBJ2-7; D is perhaps TRBD1 (5 bases). Deletions cut 5 bases from V and 4 bases from J, with 15 bases between. The CDR3 spans 13 residues. Germline V gene data show CDR1 as SQVTM and CDR2 as ANQGSEA.